The rows below give T cell receptor beta chains drawn from one sample of a study of post-analysis software for immune sequencing data. From the PCR reads, TCRdb called clonotypes with MiXCR, one entry per CDR3 protein. The data contain roughly 870,000 distinct CDR3 sequences, 53% of them seen just once; the ten biggest clones take up 4% to 5.5%. Sequenced input: blood. The receptors here all came from a girl under 18 with multiple sclerosis. Each CDR3 is given with its conserved first and last residue. A D gene is named only where the DNA matches it firmly. Clone size appears in some rows only: once, few, many, or a class for an expanded clone.

CDR3,DNA,size,J,length,V,D
CASSDLRDSASEQYF,TGCGCCAGCAGTGATCTCCGGGACAGCGCCTCCGAGCAGTACTTC,few,TRBJ2-7,15,TRBV10-2,TRBD1
CASSPGFVTDTQYF,TGCGCCAGCAGCCCCGGTTTTGTCACAGATACGCAGTATTTT,.,TRBJ2-3,14,TRBV5-1,.
CSARDPPAGQYF,TGCAGTGCTAGAGACCCCCCAGCGGGACAGTACTTC,.,TRBJ2-5,12,TRBV20-1,TRBD2
CASSLRGGDHYEQYF,TGTGCCAGCAGCCTCAGGGGCGGGGATCACTACGAGCAGTACTTC,.,TRBJ2-7,15,TRBV7-2,.
CASSEDRDPYGYTF,TGTGCCAGCAGTGAGGACCGAGACCCCTATGGCTACACCTTC,.,TRBJ1-2,14,TRBV25-1,.
CSAREGPREKLFF,TGCAGTGCTAGAGAAGGGCCGAGAGAAAAACTGTTTTTT,few,TRBJ1-4,13,TRBV20-1,.
CASSVSWGLQHF,TGTGCCAGCAGTGTCTCGTGGGGACTACAGCATTTT,.,TRBJ1-5,12,TRBV12-3/TRBV12-4,.
CASRGTSYNEQFF,TGTGCCAGCAGGGGGACTTCATACAATGAGCAGTTCTTC,.,TRBJ2-1,13,TRBV2,.
CSARLPSGETQYF,TGCAGTGCTAGGTTACCTAGCGGGGAGACCCAGTACTTC,many,TRBJ2-5,13,TRBV20-1,TRBD2
CASSWAEEDTQYF,TGTGCCAGCAGTTGGGCTGAGGAGGATACGCAGTATTTT,few,TRBJ2-3,13,TRBV6-5,.
CASSPSRVLAKNIQYF,TGTGCCAGCAGCCCCTCGAGGGTACTAGCCAAAAACATTCAGTACTTC,.,TRBJ2-4,16,TRBV7-8,.
CASSPVSGANIQYF,TGTGCCAGCAGCCCCGTCTCTGGGGCTAACATTCAGTACTTC,.,TRBJ2-4,14,TRBV11-2,.
CATSRVAGAQETQYF,TGTGCCACCAGCAGAGTGGCGGGAGCACAAGAGACCCAGTACTTC,few,TRBJ2-5,15,TRBV15,TRBD2
CATSRDRVAQYF,TGTGCCACCAGCAGAGATAGGGTCGCCCAGTACTTC,.,TRBJ2-5,12,TRBV15,.
CASSQERVETQYF,TGTGCCAGCAGCCAAGAGAGGGTGGAAACCCAGTACTTC,.,TRBJ2-5,13,TRBV4-2,.
CASTDLRTQYF,TGCGCCAGCACTGACCTTAGGACCCAGTACTTC,.,TRBJ2-5,11,TRBV5-1,.
CSVETSRGDTQYF,TGCAGCGTTGAAACCTCCCGGGGAGATACGCAGTATTTT,.,TRBJ2-3,13,TRBV29-1,.
CAISGTGMNTEAFF,TGTGCCATCAGTGGGACAGGGATGAACACTGAAGCTTTCTTT,once,TRBJ1-1,14,TRBV10-3,TRBD1
CASSPPAGSGANVLTF,TGTGCCAGCAGCCCCCCGGCAGGCTCTGGGGCCAACGTCCTGACTTTC,few,TRBJ2-6,16,TRBV11-2,.
CASSFLGQVGETQYF,TGTGCCAGCAGTTTTCTTGGACAGGTTGGGGAGACCCAGTACTTC,.,TRBJ2-5,15,TRBV27,TRBD1
CASSLVGLGGGRQYF,TGTGCCAGCAGCTTAGTGGGACTAGGAGGTGGAAGGCAGTACTTC,few,TRBJ2-7,15,TRBV11-2,TRBD2
CASSWAGGHYEQYF,TGTGCCAGCAGTTGGGCGGGGGGCCATTACGAGCAGTACTTC,.,TRBJ2-7,14,TRBV12-3/TRBV12-4,TRBD2
CASSGLQGKMTKNIQYF,TGTGCCAGCAGCGGCTTACAGGGGAAGATGACCAAAAACATTCAGTACTTC,.,TRBJ2-4,17,TRBV7-9,TRBD1
CATSDPLELETQYF,TGTGCCACCAGTGATCCGCTTGAGCTCGAGACCCAGTACTTC,.,TRBJ2-5,14,TRBV24-1,.
CASSPQGVSAKNIQYF,TGTGCCAGCTCACCACAGGGGGTTTCAGCCAAAAACATTCAGTACTTC,once,TRBJ2-4,16,TRBV18,.
CASSNPGQGAFGYTF,TGCGCCAGCAGCAACCCGGGACAGGGGGCGTTCGGCTACACCTTC,.,TRBJ1-2,15,TRBV5-1,TRBD1
CASRDRLIYEQYF,TGTGCCAGCAGAGACAGGTTGATCTACGAGCAGTACTTC,few,TRBJ2-7,13,TRBV2,.
CSVNDRVGLREAFF,TGCAGCGTGAACGACAGGGTAGGTTTACGTGAAGCTTTCTTT,.,TRBJ1-1,14,TRBV29-1,TRBD1
CASSFGDSSYGYTF,TGCGCCAGCAGCTTCGGTGACAGCTCCTATGGCTACACCTTC,.,TRBJ1-2,14,TRBV5-1,.
CASSKDAKNRPYNEQFF,TGTGCTAGCAGCAAAGATGCGAAAAACCGCCCCTACAATGAGCAGTTCTTC,.,TRBJ2-1,17,TRBV21-1,.
CAIRPGTGDYNEQFF,TGTGCCATCAGACCCGGGACAGGGGATTACAATGAGCAGTTCTTC,once,TRBJ2-1,15,TRBV10-3,TRBD1
CASSLTPGQGRDEQYF,TGTGCCAGCAGTTTAACCCCGGGACAGGGTCGCGACGAGCAGTACTTC,.,TRBJ2-7,16,TRBV6-5,TRBD1
CASSLGTGRGNQPQHF,TGCGCCAGCAGCTTGGGGACAGGGCGGGGCAATCAGCCCCAGCATTTT,once,TRBJ1-5,16,TRBV5-1,TRBD1
CATSRDRVNSPLHF,TGTGCCACCAGCCGGGACAGGGTCAATTCACCCCTCCACTTT,few,TRBJ1-6,14,TRBV15,TRBD1
CASSAVRDRAYEQYF,TGTGCCAGCAGCGCCGTGCGGGACAGAGCCTACGAGCAGTACTTC,.,TRBJ2-7,15,TRBV7-2,.
CASRPSPGGVYEQYF,TGCGCCAGCAGGCCGAGCCCAGGGGGTGTTTACGAGCAGTACTTC,.,TRBJ2-7,15,TRBV5-1,TRBD1
CSVGRQGAAGNEQFF,TGCAGCGTTGGCCGACAGGGGGCGGCGGGCAATGAGCAGTTCTTC,.,TRBJ2-1,15,TRBV29-1,TRBD1
CSAKQGPIRGSYNEQFF,TGCAGTGCGAAACAGGGGCCAATAAGGGGTTCCTACAATGAGCAGTTCTTC,.,TRBJ2-1,17,TRBV20-1,TRBD1